The clone carrying this T cell receptor beta chain occurred a few times. TCRdb reanalysed the PCR reads using MiXCR and keeps one entry per CDR3 protein. Here the sample spans 85,000 to 130,000 distinct CDR3 sequences, around 33% being singletons. The ends lost 3 bases at V and 3 bases at J; junction bases unmatched: 10. The CDR3 runs 16 residues. Germline CDR1 SQVTM, CDR2 ANQGSEA. This entry comes from a study of molecular identifiers for immune sequencing clone quantification. The sequenced material came from naive CD8+ T cells from blood, with Jurkat cell RNA spiked in. Subset meaning: FACS-sorted CD8+CD4-CCR7+CD45RA+ naive T cells. This chain uses TRBV29-1 with TRBJ1-1; 10 bases line up with TRBD1. This receptor was taken from a human donor in good health. Some libraries in this study had Jurkat cell RNA spiked in. The CDR3 DNA reads as TGCAGCGTTGAGGCCGGGGACAGGGGACGGTACACTGAAGCTTTCTTT. Translated: CSVEAGDRGRYTEAFF.